The clone carrying this T cell receptor beta chain was counted ten times or more. Its antigen is as yet unknown. This sample was included in a study of CD8 T cells in ankylosing spondylitis. The study, taken as a whole, reports: Ankylosing spondylitis blood appeared to carry a characteristic TCR beta motif of roughly 8 highly homologous variants.

One entry per CDR3 protein results from TCRdb running MiXCR on the 5' RACE reads. The sample records 450,000 to 550,000 distinct CDR3 sequences, approximately 5% being singletons. J gave up 0 bases and V 0 bases, and 2 bases lay outside the gene matches. The CDR3 length is 14 residues. Germline CDR1 reads DFQATT; CDR2 reads SNEGSKA (reference sequence). This clonotype originated in a male donor with ankylosing spondylitis. This chain connects TRBV20-1 to TRBJ2-7, with 7 bases aligning to TRBD2. The material sequenced was blood, either unsorted or a sorted T cell fraction (not recorded which). The CDR3 reads CSARDWGGSYEQYF. CDR3 nucleotide sequence: TGCAGTGCTAGAGACTGGGGGGGCTCCTACGAGCAGTACTTC.